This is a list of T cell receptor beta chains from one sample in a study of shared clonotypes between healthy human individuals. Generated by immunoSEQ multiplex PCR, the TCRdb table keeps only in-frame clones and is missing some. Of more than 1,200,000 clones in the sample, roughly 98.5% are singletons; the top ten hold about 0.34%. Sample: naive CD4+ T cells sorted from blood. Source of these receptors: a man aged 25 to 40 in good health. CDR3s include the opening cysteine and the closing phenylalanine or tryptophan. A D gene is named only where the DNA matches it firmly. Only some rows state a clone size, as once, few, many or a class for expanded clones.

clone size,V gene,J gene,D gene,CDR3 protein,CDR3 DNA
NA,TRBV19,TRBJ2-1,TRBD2,CASSFPGLGSYNEQFF,TGTGCCAGTAGTTTCCCGGGACTAGGCTCCTACAATGAGCAGTTCTTC
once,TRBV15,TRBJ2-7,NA,CATSRDSAGPEQYF,TGTGCCACCAGCAGAGATTCGGCTGGGCCCGAGCAGTACTTC
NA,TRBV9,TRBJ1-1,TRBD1,CASSVNGQGAEAFF,TGTGCCAGCAGCGTGAACGGACAGGGCGCTGAAGCTTTCTTT
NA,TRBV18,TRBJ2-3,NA,CASSPEAGPLSTDTQYF,TGTGCCAGCTCACCTGAGGCGGGACCATTAAGCACAGATACGCAGTATTTT
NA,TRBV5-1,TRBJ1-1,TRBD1,CASSLQGINTEAFF,TGCGCCAGCAGCTTACAGGGGATAAACACTGAAGCTTTCTTT
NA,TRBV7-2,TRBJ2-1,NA,CASRGRLTEQFF,TGTGCCAGCAGGGGGCGACTCACTGAGCAGTTCTTC
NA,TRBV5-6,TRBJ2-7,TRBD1,CASSSLLQGTTYEQYF,TGTGCCAGCAGCTCCCTTTTACAGGGGACAACCTACGAGCAGTACTTC
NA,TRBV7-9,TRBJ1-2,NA,CASSLAGAANYGYTF,TGTGCCAGCAGCTTAGCGGGGGCAGCTAACTATGGCTACACCTTC
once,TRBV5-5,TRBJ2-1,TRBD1,CASSLWGQASYNEQFF,TGTGCCAGCAGCTTGTGGGGACAGGCCTCCTACAATGAGCAGTTCTTC
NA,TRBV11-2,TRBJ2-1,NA,CASSWAESYNEQFF,TGTGCCAGCAGCTGGGCGGAATCCTACAATGAGCAGTTCTTC
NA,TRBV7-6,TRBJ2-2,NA,CASSLVSGINTGELFF,TGTGCCAGCAGCTTAGTGAGTGGGATCAACACCGGGGAGCTGTTTTTT
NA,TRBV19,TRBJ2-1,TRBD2,CASSITSGRAYNEQFF,TGTGCCAGTAGTATAACTAGCGGCCGCGCCTACAATGAGCAGTTCTTC
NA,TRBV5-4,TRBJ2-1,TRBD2,CASSLAVSGRGEQFF,TGTGCCAGCAGCTTGGCCGTTAGCGGGAGGGGTGAGCAGTTCTTC
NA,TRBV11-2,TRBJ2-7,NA,CASSLAWDEQYF,TGTGCCAGCAGCCTAGCTTGGGACGAGCAGTACTTC
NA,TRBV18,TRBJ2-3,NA,CASSPRDLTIRATQYF,TGTGCCAGCTCACCAAGGGACCTTACGATTAGGGCGACGCAGTATTTT
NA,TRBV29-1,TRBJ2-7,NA,CSVEGKGLYEQYF,TGCAGCGTTGAAGGGAAAGGCCTCTACGAGCAGTACTTC
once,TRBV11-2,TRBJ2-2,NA,CASSLRAAGELFF,TGTGCCAGCAGCTTGAGAGCCGCCGGGGAGCTGTTTTTT
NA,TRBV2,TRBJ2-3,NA,CASTGDRDTDTQYF,TGTGCCAGCACGGGGGACAGAGACACAGATACGCAGTATTTT
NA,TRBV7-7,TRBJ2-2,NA,CASSSHHGISGTSTGELFF,TGTGCTAGCAGCTCCCACCACGGTATATCTGGGACTTCCACCGGGGAGCTGTTTTTT
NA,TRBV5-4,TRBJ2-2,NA,CASSKATVRHTGELFF,TGTGCCAGCAGCAAGGCTACTGTCCGCCACACCGGGGAGCTGTTTTTT
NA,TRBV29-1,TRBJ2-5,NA,CSVMRWVEETQYF,TGCAGCGTAATGAGGTGGGTTGAAGAGACCCAGTACTTC
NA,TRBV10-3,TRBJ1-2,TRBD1,CAISESGQRTDGYTF,TGTGCCATCAGTGAGTCGGGACAGAGAACCGATGGCTACACCTTC
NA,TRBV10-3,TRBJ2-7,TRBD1,CAIRTGTGVYEQYF,TGTGCCATCAGGACCGGGACAGGGGTATACGAGCAGTACTTC
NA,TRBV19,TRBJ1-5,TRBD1,CASSMAGTGTGPQHF,TGTGCCAGTAGTATGGCGGGGACAGGGACAGGGCCCCAGCATTTT
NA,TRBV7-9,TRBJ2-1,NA,CASSGGRPYNEQFF,TGTGCCAGCAGTGGCGGCCGGCCCTACAATGAGCAGTTCTTC
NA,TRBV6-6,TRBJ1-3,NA,CASSKEGLAGNTIYF,TGTGCCAGCAGTAAGGAGGGGCTTGCTGGAAACACCATATATTTT
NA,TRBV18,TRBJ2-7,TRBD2,CASSPGTSGLSYEQYF,TGTGCCAGCTCACCAGGGACTAGCGGCCTCTCCTACGAGCAGTACTTC
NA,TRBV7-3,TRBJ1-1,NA,CASSSQGGTEAFF,TGTGCCAGCAGCTCCCAGGGCGGCACTGAAGCTTTCTTT
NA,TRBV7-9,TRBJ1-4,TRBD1,CASSLKTGTGTDNEKLFF,TGTGCCAGCAGCCTAAAAACCGGGACAGGGACGGATAATGAAAAACTGTTTTTT
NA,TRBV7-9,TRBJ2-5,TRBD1,CASSPRGLAGTQYF,TGTGCCAGCAGCCCCAGGGGGCTCGCGGGGACCCAGTACTTC
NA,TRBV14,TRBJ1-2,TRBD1,CASSQDRRNYGYTF,TGTGCCAGCAGCCAGGACAGGAGGAACTATGGCTACACCTTC
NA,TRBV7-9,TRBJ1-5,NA,CASSLFSPGIGQPQHF,TGTGCCAGCAGCTTATTTAGTCCCGGGATCGGACAGCCCCAGCATTTT